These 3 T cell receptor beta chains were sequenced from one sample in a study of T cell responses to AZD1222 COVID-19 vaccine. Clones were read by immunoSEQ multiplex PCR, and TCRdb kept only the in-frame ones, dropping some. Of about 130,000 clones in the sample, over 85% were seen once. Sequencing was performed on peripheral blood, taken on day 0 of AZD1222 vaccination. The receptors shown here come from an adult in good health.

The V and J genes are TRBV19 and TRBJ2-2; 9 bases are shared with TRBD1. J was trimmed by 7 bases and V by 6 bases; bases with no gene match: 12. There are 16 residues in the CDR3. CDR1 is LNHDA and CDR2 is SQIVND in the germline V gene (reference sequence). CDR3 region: CASRHLYRGQGGELFF. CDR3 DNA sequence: TGTGCCAGTAGACACTTATACAGGGGGCAAGGCGGGGAGCTGTTTTTT.

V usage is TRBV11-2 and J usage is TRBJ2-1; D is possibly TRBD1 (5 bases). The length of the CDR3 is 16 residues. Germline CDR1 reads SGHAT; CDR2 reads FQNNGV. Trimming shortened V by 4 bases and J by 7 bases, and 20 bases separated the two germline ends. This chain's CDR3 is CASSSIAKGVGNEQFF. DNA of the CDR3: TGTGCCAGCAGCTCTATCGCCAAAGGGGTTGGTAATGAGCAGTTCTTC.

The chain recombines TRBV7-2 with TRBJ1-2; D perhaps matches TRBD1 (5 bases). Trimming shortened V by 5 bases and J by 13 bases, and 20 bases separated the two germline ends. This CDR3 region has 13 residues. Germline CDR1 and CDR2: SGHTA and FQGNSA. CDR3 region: CASSLGATRGSTF. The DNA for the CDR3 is TGTGCCAGCAGCCTTGGGGCGACCCGCGGGAGCACCTTC.